This T cell receptor beta chain is from a study of blood T cell repertoires in COVID-19. Overall study context: The origin of the acute and convalescent COVID-19 samples was the United States, Italy and Spain. The cDNA or gDNA used as material had been derived from T cells, B-cell-depleted T cells, or PBMCs.

Seattle-derived patients entered the study during active infection and were followed longitudinally. In its sample, this clone was seen once. Trimming left V 6 bases short and J 2 bases short, with 14 bases between. Germline loops: CDR1 KGHSH, CDR2 LQKENI. This CDR3 is 14 amino acids long. Original processing methods: How many nucleated cells were present was estimated from reference gene primer amplification. Sequenced by immunoSEQ multiplex PCR; TCRdb stores in-frame clones only, minus some. V and J calls and clone size are those listed in that table; D and trimming were worked out from the DNA. The sample lists under 200,000 clones, about four fifths occurring once.

This TCR was recovered from a woman in her sixties with COVID-19, enrolled during active disease. Sequencing was carried out using peripheral blood. This chain links TRBV18 with TRBJ2-7; D is perhaps TRBD1 (7 bases). The CDR3 is CASSLGGGPYEQYF. In DNA, the CDR3 is TGTGCCAGCTCCCTCGGAGGGGGCCCCTACGAGCAGTACTTC. Using reference TRBV18 and TRBJ2-7 for the parts outside the CDR3, the full variable domain is NAGVMQNPRHLVRRRGQEARLRCSPMKGHSHVYWYRQLPEEGLKFMVYLQKENIIDESGMPKERFSAEFPKEGPSILRIQQVVRGDSAAYFCASSLGGGPYEQYFGPGTRLTVT.